This TCR beta chain was found in a study of Tregs in tolerant kidney transplant recipients. For the study at large: CD4+CD25+CD127- cells came from approximately 3-day belatacept mixed lymphocyte reactions, some with 5-day graft donor restimulation. Sorting used antibodies to exclude donor cells.

General study points: Activated donor B cell expansion appeared to reveal the most relevant donor-specific TCRbeta repertoire. No direct test of biological reproducibility was done here.

Notes on this clone: Antigen: not known.

Repertoires were generated with immunoSEQ multiplex PCR, while TCRdb's copy carries only in-frame clones and drops some. The sample yields under 50,000 clones, less than 97% seen once. The germline CDR1 and CDR2 sequences are SGHRS and YFSETQ. V dropped 2 bases and J dropped 4 bases, with 15 bases sitting between them. The CDR3 is 15 amino acids. Sequences were obtained from Tregs from blood cultured with allogeneic cells. The genes are TRBV5-1 and TRBJ1-1; D perhaps matches TRBD1 (6 bases). This clonotype was sampled from a human donor in good health. CDR3 protein: CASSLTTGGTTEAFF. In DNA form, the CDR3 reads TGCGCCAGCAGCTTAACGACAGGCGGGACCACTGAAGCTTTCTTT.